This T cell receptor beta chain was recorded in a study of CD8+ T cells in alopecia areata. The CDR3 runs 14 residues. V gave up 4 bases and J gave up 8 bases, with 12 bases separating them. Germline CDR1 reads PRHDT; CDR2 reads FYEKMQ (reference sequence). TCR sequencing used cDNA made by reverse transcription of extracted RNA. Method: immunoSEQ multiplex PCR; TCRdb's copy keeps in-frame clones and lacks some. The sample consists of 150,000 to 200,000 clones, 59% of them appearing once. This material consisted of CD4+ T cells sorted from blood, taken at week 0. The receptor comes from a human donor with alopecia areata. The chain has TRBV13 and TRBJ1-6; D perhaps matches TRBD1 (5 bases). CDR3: CASSSRQTYSPLHF. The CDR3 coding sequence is TGTGCCAGCAGCTCCAGACAGACGTATTCACCCCTCCACTTT.